The sequence of this TCR beta chain was determined in a study of lymphopenia after photon versus proton radiotherapy. The data were produced by immunoSEQ multiplex PCR, yet TCRdb's version contains in-frame clones alone and is incomplete. This sample yields about 39,000 clones, of which 80% to 95% are seen a single time; approximately 14% belongs to the top ten. J lost 8 bases, V lost 6 bases, and 13 bases had no gene match. Per the germline V gene, CDR1 is MGHDK and CDR2 is SYGVNS. CDR3 length equals 16 residues. The study, taken as a whole, reports: After lymphocyte nadir, photon-treated repertoires showed oligoclonal expansion, especially CD8+ Temra.

In regard to this clone: What it recognizes is unknown.

The chain has TRBV25-1 and TRBJ1-6, with 7 bases aligning to TRBD1. The receptor comes from a man aged 55-75 years with cholangiocarcinoma. This specimen consisted of peripheral blood, obtained from a patient treated with photon-based radiotherapy. CDR3 protein: CASREQPGTVDSPLHF. The CDR3, as DNA: TGTGCCAGCAGAGAACAACCCGGGACAGTCGATTCACCCCTCCACTTT.